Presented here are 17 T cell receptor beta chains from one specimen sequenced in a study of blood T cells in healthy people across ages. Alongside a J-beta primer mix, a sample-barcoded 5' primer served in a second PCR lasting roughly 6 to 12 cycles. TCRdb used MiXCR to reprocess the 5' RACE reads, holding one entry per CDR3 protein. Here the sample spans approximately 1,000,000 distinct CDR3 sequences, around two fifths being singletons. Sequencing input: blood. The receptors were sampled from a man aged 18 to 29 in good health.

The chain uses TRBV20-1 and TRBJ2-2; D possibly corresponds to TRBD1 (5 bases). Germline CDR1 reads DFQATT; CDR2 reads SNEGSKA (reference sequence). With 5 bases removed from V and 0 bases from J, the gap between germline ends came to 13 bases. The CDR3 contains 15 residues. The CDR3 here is CSAAGHPANTGELFF. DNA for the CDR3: TGCAGTGCTGCTGGACACCCCGCGAACACCGGGGAGCTGTTTTTT.

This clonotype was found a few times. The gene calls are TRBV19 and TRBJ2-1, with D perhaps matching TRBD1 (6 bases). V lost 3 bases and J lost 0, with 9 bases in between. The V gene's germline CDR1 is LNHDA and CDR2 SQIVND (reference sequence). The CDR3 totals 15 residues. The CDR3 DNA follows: TGTGCCAGTAGTATCACAGGGAACTCCTACAATGAGCAGTTCTTC. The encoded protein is CASSITGNSYNEQFF.

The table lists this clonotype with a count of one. CDR3 in DNA: TGCAGTGCTGGGGACATGGGGGGGAGCTCCTACAATGAGCAGTTCTTC. It codes for CSAGDMGGSSYNEQFF. V is TRBV20-1 and J is TRBJ2-1, with D maybe TRBD2 (7 bases). The CDR3 is 16 amino acids. The V gene's germline CDR1 is DFQATT and CDR2 SNEGSKA (reference sequence). V lost 5 bases and J lost 0, with 17 bases in between.

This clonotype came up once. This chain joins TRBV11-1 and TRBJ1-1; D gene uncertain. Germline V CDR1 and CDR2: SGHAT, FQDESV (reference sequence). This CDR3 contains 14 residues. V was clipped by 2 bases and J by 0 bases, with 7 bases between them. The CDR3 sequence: CASSLHGLNTEAFF. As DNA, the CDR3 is TGTGCCAGCAGCTTACATGGGTTGAACACTGAAGCTTTCTTT.

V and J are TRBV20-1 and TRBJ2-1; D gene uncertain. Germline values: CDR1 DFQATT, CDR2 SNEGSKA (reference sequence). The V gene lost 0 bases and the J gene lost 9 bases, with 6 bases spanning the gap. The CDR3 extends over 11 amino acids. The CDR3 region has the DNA TGCAGTGCTAGAGATATCGGTGAGCAGTTCTTC. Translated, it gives CSARDIGEQFF.

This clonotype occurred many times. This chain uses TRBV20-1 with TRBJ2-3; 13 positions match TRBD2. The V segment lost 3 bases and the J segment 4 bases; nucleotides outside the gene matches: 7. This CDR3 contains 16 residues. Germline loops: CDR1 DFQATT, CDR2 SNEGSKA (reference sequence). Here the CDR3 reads CSASPPGLAGADTQYF. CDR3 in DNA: TGCAGTGCTAGCCCACCTGGACTAGCGGGGGCAGATACGCAGTATTTT.

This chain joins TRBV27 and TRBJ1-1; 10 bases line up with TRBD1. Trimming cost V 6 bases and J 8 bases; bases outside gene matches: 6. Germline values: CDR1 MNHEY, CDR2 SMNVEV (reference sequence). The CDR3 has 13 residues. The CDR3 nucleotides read TGTGCCAGCAGCCGGGACAGGGGAGTAGAAGCTTTCTTT. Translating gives CASSRDRGVEAFF.

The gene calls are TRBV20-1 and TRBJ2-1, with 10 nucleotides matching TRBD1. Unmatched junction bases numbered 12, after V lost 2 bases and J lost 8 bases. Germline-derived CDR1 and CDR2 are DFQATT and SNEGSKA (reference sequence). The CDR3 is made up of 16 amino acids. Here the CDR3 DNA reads TGCAGTGCTAGAAACCCCGGGACAGGGGATGAGGATGAGCAGTTCTTC. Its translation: CSARNPGTGDEDEQFF.

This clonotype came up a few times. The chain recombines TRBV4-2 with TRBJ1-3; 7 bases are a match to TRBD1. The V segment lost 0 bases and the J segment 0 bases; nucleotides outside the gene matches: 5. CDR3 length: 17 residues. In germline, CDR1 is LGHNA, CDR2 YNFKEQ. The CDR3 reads CASSQDQAGGSGNTIYF. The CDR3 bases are TGTGCCAGCAGCCAAGATCAGGCAGGGGGCTCTGGAAACACCATATATTTT.

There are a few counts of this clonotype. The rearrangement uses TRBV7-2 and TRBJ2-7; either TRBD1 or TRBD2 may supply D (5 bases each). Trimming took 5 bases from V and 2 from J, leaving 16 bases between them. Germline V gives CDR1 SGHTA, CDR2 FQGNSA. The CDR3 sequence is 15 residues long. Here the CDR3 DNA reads TGTGCCAGCAGCCCCAACCTAGGGACCACCTACGAGCAGTACTTC. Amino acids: CASSPNLGTTYEQYF.

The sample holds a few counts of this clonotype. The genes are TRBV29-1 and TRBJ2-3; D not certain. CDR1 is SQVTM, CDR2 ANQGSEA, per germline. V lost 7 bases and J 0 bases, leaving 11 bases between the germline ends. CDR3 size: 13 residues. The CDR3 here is CSGRNPSTDTQYF. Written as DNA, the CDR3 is TGCAGCGGACGGAACCCTAGCACAGATACGCAGTATTTT.

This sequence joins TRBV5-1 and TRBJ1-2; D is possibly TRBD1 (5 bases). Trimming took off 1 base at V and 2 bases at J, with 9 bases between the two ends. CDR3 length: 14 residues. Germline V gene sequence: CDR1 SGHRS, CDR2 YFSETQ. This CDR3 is CASSLIPGNYGYTF. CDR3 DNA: TGCGCCAGCAGCTTGATCCCAGGGAACTATGGCTACACCTTC. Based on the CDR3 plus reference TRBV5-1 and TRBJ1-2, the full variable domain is KAGVTQTPRYLIKTRGQQVTLSCSPISGHRSVSWYQQTPGQGLQFLFEYFSETQRNKGNFPGRFSGRQFSNSRSEMNVSTLELGDSALYLCASSLIPGNYGYTFGSGTRLTVV.

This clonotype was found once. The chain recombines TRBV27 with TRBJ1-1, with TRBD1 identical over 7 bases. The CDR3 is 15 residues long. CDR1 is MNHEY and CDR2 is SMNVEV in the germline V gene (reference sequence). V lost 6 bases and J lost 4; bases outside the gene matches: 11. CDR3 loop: CASSRDRVGSTEAFF. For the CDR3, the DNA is TGTGCCAGCAGCCGCGACAGGGTAGGGAGCACTGAAGCTTTCTTT.

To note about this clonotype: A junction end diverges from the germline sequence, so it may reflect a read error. The CDR3 DNA reads as TGTGCCAGCAGATTAGGGGGGGGCCCCCCAGATACGCAGTATTTT. Protein sequence: CASRLGGGPPDTQYF. The chain has TRBV7-2 and TRBJ2-3; D may be TRBD2 (7 bases). The CDR3 spans 15 residues. Germline CDR1 is SGHTA and CDR2 is FQGNSA.

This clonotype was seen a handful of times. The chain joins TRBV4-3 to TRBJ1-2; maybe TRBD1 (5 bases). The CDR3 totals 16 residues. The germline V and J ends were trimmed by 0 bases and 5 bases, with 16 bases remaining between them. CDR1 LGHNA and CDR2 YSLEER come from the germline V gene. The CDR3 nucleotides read TGCGCCAGCAGCCAAGACGGTTCAGGGACGCTGTATGGCTACACCTTC. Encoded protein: CASSQDGSGTLYGYTF.

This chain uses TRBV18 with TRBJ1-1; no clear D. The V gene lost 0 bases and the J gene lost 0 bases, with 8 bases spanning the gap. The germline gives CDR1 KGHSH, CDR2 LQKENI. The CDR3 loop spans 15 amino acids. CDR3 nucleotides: TGTGCCAGCTCACCACCGGAGAACCTGAACACTGAAGCTTTCTTT. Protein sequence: CASSPPENLNTEAFF.

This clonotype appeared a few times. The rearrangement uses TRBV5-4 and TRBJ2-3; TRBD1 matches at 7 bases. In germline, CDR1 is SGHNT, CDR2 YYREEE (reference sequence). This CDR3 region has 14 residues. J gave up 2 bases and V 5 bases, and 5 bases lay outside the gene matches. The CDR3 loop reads CASRPGTDTDTQYF. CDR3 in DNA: TGTGCCAGCAGGCCCGGGACAGACACAGATACGCAGTATTTT.